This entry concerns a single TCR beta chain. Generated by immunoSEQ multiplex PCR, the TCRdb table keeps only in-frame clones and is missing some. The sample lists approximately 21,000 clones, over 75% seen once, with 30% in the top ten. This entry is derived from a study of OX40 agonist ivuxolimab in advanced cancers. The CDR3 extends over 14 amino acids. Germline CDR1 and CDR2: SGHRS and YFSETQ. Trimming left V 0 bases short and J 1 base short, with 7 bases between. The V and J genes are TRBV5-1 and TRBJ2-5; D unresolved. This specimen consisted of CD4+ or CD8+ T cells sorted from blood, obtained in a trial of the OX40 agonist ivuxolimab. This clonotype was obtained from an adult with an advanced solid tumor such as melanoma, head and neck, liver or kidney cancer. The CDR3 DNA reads TGCGCCAGCAGCTTGGGGGCTTCCCAAGAGACCCAGTACTTC. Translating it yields CASSLGASQETQYF.